The clone carrying this T cell receptor (beta chain) is labeled as large. The antigen is unknown. Time point given: sample taken at primary tumor resection. The CDR3 loop spans 13 amino acids. Trimming shortened V by 7 bases and J by 3 bases, and 12 bases separated the two germline ends. This sample was included in a study of spatial heterogeneity in lung cancer. Across the study: Consistently, beta-chain sequences turned up in larger numbers than alpha-chain sequences did. The study found that TCR transcript counts in tumor regions correlated strongly with a matched bulk RNA-seq T cell module score. Unique TCR and UMI combinations averaged more than ten appearances each in raw reads. Findings and limits, study-wide: Of the expanded TCRs, ubiquitous and regional counts tracked the counts of ubiquitous and regional nonsynonymous mutations, respectively. Within tumors, counts of expanded alpha and beta TCRs tracked tumor mutation counts.

TCRdb re-analysed the 5' RACE reads in MiXCR, keeping a single row per CDR3 protein. The profile covers 2,500 to 3,500 distinct CDR3 sequences, with roughly a quarter appearing a single time and 10% to 11% taken by the ten largest. Specimen: lung tumor tissue, collected at surgery. The sequence was collected from a female donor with early-stage non-small cell lung cancer. The V and J genes are TRBV12-3 or TRBV12-4 and TRBJ2-5, with TRBD2 as a possible D gene (6 bases). CDR3 bases: TGTGCCAGCATCCTCGGGACTGAAGAGACCCAGTACTTC. As protein: CASILGTEETQYF.